This T cell receptor (beta chain) was obtained from a study of shared clonotypes between healthy human individuals. What was sequenced on ten immunoSEQ deep assay plates was unsorted PBMC DNA. Per the original methods: ImmunoSEQ only sent back junction sequences with no quality scores, so filtering was done differently. The repertoire was sequenced with immunoSEQ multiplex PCR; TCRdb's copy has only in-frame clones and lacks some. D and trimming come from the DNA, and the V and J calls and clone size come from that table. The profile shows fewer than 700,000 clones, around 78% of them singletons. Germline V CDR1 and CDR2: SGDLS, YYNGEE. CDR3 length: 14 amino acids. Trimming removed 4 bases from V and 7 bases from J, with 15 bases in between.

The TCR was taken from a woman between 40 and 55 years old in good health. Some clones in this sample may be carry-over from other donors' samples. The sample was PBMCs. This sequence joins TRBV9 and TRBJ2-1; D possibly uses TRBD1 or TRBD2 (7 bases each). CDR3 sequence (DNA): TGTGCCAGCAGCCTCCGACAGGGAGGGAATGAGCAGTTCTTC. This gives the protein CASSLRQGGNEQFF.